This TCR beta chain was sequenced for a study of T cells in Graves' hyperthyroidism and ophthalmopathy. Template material for amplifying TCR beta CDR3 regions consisted of RNA transcripts. The HTBI primer set served for first-round RT-PCR of the TCR CDR3. TCRdb passed the multiplex PCR reads through MiXCR, listing each CDR3 protein once. The sample consists of approximately 740,000 distinct CDR3 sequences, 12% to 15% of them appearing once. CDR3 length: 14 residues. The ends were cut back, 6 bases at V and 5 bases at J, with 16 bases in the middle. Germline CDR1 is MNHEY and CDR2 is SMNVEV (reference sequence). This clonotype was counted at least ten times. Its target is unknown. Study-wide results and limits: Ophthalmopathy, as predicted by the model, came a median 6.5 months after the prediction.

Newly diagnosed hyperthyroidism patients aged 18 to 65 years had disease lasting under 2 months. This clonotype originated in a woman in her late teens or twenties with Graves' hyperthyroidism. The chain combines TRBV27 with TRBJ2-5; D might be TRBD1 (6 bases). Sequencing was carried out using blood. The CDR3 sequence: CASSQFGGGETQYF. As DNA, the CDR3 is TGTGCCAGCAGCCAATTTGGGGGCGGGGAGACCCAGTACTTC.